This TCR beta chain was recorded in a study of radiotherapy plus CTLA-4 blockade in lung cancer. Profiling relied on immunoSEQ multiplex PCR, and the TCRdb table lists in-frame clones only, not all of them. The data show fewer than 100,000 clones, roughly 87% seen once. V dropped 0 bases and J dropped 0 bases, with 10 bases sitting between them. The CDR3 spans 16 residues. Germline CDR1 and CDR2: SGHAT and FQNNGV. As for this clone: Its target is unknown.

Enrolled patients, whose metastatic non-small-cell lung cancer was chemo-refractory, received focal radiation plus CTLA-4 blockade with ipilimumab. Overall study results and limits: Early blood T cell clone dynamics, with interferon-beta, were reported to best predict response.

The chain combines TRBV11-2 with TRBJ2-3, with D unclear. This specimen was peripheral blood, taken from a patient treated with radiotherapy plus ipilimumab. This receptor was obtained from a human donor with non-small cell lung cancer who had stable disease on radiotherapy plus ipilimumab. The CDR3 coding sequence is TGTGCCAGCAGCTTAGAGACATACCGTAGCACAGATACGCAGTATTTT. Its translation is CASSLETYRSTDTQYF.